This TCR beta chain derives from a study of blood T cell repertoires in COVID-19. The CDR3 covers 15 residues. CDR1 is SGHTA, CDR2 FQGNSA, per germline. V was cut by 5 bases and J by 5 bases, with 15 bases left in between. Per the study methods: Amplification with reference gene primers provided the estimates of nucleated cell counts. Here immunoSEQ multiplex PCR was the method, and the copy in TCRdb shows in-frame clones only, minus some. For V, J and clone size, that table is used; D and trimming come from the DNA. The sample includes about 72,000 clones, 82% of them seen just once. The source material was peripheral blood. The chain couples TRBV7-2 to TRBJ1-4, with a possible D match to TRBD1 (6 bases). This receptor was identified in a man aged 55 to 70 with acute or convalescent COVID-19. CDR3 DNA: TGTGCCAGCAGCCCCTCGACAGGTCGGAATGAAAAACTGTTTTTT. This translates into CASSPSTGRNEKLFF.